This T cell receptor beta chain emerged from a study of shared clonotypes between healthy human individuals. Each of the donors was a healthy adult who was HIV-negative and had not had a recent acute infection or vaccination. From germline, CDR1 is SGHAT and CDR2 FQNNGV. The CDR3 has 16 residues. V gave up 5 bases and J gave up 1 base, with 18 bases separating them. Sequenced by immunoSEQ multiplex PCR; TCRdb stores in-frame clones only, minus some. This table has about 770,000 clones, 72% appearing once. The TCR comes from a woman younger than 45 in good health. Sequences were obtained from memory CD4+ T cells sorted from blood. Subset defined: CD45RA-negative fraction. The V call is TRBV11-2, the J call TRBJ2-7; D assignment may be TRBD1 or TRBD2 (5 bases each). The DNA for the CDR3 is TGTGCCAGCAGCCGAGGGTTAGGGACGCAATCCTACGAGCAGTACTTC. Its protein product is CASSRGLGTQSYEQYF. The complete variable domain, with remaining parts taken from reference TRBV11-2 and TRBJ2-7, reads EAGVAQSPRYKIIEKRQSVAFWCNPISGHATLYWYQQILGQGPKLLIQFQNNGVVDDSQLPKDRFSAERLKGVDSTLKIQPAKLEDSAVYLCASSRGLGTQSYEQYFGPGTRLTVT.